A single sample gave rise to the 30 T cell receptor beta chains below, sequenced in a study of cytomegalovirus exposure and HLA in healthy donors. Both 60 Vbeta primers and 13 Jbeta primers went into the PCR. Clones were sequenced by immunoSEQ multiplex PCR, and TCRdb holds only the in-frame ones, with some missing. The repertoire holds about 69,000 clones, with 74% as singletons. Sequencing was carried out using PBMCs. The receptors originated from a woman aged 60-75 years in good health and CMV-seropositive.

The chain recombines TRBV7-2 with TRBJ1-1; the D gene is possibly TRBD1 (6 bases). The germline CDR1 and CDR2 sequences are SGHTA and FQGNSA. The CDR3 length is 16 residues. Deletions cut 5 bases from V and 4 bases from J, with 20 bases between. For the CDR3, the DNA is TGTGCCAGCAGCACAGCCGGGGGGGCATCGGGCACTGAAGCTTTCTTT. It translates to CASSTAGGASGTEAFF.

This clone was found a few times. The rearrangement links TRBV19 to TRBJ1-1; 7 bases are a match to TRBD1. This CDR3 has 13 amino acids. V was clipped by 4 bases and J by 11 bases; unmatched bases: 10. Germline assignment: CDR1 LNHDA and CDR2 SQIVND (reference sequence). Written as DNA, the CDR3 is TGTGCCAGTAGTAGCCCGGACAGGCAGCCGGCTTTCTTT. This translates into CASSSPDRQPAFF.

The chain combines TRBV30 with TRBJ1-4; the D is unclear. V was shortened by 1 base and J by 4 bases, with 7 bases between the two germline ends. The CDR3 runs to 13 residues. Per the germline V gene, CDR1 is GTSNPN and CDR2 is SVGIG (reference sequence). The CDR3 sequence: CAWSGGINEKLFF. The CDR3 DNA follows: TGTGCCTGGAGTGGAGGGATTAATGAAAAACTGTTTTTT.

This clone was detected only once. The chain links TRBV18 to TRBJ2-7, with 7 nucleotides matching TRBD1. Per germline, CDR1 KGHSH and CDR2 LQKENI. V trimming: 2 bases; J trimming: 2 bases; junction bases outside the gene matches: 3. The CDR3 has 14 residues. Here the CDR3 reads CASSPSGTAYEQYF. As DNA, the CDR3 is TGTGCCAGCTCACCATCCGGGACAGCCTACGAGCAGTACTTC.

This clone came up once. The CDR3 sequence is CASSQGQTYEQYF. In nucleotides, the CDR3 is TGTGCCAGCAGCCAGGGACAGACCTACGAGCAGTACTTC. V gene TRBV5-4 combines with J gene TRBJ2-7, with 7 bases matching TRBD1. Losses at the gene ends were 4 bases for V and 2 bases for J; bases not matched to a gene: 3. CDR1 and CDR2 (germline): SGHNT, YYREEE (reference sequence). The CDR3 is made up of 13 amino acids.

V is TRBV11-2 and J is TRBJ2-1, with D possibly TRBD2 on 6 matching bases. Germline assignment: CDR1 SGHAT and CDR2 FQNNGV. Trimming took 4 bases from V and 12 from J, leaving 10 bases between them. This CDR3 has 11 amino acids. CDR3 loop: CASSSFGGQFF. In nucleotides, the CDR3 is TGTGCCAGCAGCTCGTTCGGGGGGCAGTTCTTC.

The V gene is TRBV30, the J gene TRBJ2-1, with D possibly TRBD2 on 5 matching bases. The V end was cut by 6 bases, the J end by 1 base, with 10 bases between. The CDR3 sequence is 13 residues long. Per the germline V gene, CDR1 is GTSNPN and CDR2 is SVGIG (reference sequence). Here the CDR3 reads CACGVKSYNEQFF. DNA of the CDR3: TGTGCCTGCGGGGTGAAGTCCTACAATGAGCAGTTCTTC.

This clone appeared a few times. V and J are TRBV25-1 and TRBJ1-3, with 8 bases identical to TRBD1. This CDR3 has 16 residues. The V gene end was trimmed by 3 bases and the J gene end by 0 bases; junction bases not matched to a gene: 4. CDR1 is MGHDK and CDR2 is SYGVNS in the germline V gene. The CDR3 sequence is CASSDRQGISGNTIYF. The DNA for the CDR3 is TGTGCCAGCAGTGACCGACAGGGGATCTCTGGAAACACCATATATTTT.

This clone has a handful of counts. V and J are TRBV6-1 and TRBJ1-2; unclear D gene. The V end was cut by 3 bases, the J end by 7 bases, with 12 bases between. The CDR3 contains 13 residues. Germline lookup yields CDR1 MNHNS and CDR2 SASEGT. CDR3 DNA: TGTGCCAGCAGTGAGGCCCAACCTCGTGGCTACACCTTC. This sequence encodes CASSEAQPRGYTF.

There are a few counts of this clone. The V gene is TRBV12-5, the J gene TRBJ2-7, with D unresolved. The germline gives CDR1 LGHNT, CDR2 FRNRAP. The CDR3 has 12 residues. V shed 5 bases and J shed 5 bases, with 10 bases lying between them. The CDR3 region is CASGRYEDEQYF. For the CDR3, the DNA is TGTGCTAGTGGTCGGTACGAGGACGAGCAGTACTTC.

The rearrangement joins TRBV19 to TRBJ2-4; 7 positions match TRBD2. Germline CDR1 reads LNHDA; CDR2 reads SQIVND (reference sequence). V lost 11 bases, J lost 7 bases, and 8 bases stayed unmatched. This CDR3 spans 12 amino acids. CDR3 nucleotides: TGTGCCGTACGGGGGGTTTCTAACATTCAGTACTTC. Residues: CAVRGVSNIQYF.

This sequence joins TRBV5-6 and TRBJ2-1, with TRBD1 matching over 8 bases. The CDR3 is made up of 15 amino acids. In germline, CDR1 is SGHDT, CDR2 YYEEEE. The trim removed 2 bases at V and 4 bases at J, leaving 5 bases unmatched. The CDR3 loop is CASSFSGGRYNEQFF. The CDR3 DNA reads TGTGCCAGCAGCTTCTCAGGGGGCCGGTACAATGAGCAGTTCTTC.

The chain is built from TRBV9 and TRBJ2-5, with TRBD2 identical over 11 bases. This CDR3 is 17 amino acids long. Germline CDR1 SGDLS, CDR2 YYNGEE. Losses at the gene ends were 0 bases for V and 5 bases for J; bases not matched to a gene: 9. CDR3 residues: CASSVGDSGGAGETQYF. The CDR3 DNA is TGTGCCAGCAGCGTAGGGGATAGCGGGGGGGCCGGGGAGACCCAGTACTTC.

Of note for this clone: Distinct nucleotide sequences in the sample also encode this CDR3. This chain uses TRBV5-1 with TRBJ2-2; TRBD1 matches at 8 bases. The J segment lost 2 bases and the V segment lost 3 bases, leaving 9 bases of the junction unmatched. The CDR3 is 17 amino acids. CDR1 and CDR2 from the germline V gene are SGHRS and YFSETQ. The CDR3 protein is CASSSKKTGGNTGELFF. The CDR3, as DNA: TGCGCCAGCAGCTCAAAAAAAACAGGGGGTAACACCGGGGAGCTGTTTTTT.

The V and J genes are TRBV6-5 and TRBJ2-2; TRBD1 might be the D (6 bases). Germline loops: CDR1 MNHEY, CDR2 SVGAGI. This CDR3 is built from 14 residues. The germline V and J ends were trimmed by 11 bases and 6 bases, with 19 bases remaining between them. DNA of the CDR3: TGTGCCTGTAGGGGCAGGGGATTCCCCGGGGAGCTGTTTTTT. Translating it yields CACRGRGFPGELFF.

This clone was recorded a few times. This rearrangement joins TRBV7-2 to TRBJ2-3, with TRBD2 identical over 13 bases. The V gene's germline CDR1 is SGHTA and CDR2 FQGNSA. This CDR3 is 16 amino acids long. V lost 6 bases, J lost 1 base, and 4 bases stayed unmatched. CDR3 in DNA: TGTGCCAGCAGAGATGGACTAGCGGGGGGCACAGATACGCAGTATTTT. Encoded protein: CASRDGLAGGTDTQYF.

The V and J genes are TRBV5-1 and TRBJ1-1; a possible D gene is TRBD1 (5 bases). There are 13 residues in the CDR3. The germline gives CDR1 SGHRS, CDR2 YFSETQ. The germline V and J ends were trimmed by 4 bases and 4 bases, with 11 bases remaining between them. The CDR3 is CASSPGGSTEAFF. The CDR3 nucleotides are TGCGCCAGCAGCCCGGGGGGGAGCACTGAAGCTTTCTTT. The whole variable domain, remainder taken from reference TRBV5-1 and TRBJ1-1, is KAGVTQTPRYLIKTRGQQVTLSCSPISGHRSVSWYQQTPGQGLQFLFEYFSETQRNKGNFPGRFSGRQFSNSRSEMNVSTLELGDSALYLCASSPGGSTEAFFGQGTRLTVV.

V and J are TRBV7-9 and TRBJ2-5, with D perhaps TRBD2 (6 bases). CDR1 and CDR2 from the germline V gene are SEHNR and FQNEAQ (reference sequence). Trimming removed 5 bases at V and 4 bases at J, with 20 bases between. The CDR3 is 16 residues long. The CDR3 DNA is TGTGCCAGCAGCCAAGGAGGGTGGACTACTGTAGAGACCCAGTACTTC. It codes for CASSQGGWTTVETQYF.

CDR3 DNA: TGTGCCAGCAGCGAGGGCGGTGGTGGCTACACCTTC. The encoded protein is CASSEGGGGYTF. The chain links TRBV7-9 to TRBJ1-2; D is undetermined. Germline loops: CDR1 SEHNR, CDR2 FQNEAQ (reference sequence). The CDR3 is 12 amino acids. V was cut by 5 bases and J by 7 bases, with 11 bases left in between.

DNA of the CDR3: TGTGCCAGCAGCCACGGACTCATGAACACTGAAGCTTTCTTT. Its translation is CASSHGLMNTEAFF. The chain links TRBV28 to TRBJ1-1, with unresolved D. CDR1 and CDR2 from the germline V gene are MDHEN and SYDVKM. This CDR3 region has 14 residues. V was cut by 6 bases and J by 0 bases, with 11 bases left in between.

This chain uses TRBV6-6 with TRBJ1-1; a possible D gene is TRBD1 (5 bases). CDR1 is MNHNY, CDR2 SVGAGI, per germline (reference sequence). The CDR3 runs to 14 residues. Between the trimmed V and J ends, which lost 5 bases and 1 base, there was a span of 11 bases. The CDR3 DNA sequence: TGTGCCAGCAGTCCAGGACATTCGAACACTGAAGCTTTCTTT. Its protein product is CASSPGHSNTEAFF.

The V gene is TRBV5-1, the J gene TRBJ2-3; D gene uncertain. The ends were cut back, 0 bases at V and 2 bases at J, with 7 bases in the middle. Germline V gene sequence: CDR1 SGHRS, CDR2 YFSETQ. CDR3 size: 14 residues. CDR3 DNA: TGCGCCAGCAGCTTGGCCCAGAACACAGATACGCAGTATTTT. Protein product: CASSLAQNTDTQYF.

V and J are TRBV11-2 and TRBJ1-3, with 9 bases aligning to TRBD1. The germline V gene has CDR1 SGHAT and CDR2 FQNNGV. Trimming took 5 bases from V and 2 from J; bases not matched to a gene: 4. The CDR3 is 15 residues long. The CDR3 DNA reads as TGTGCCAGCAGCGCCTGGACAGGGGCTGGAAACACCATATATTTT. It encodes CASSAWTGAGNTIYF.

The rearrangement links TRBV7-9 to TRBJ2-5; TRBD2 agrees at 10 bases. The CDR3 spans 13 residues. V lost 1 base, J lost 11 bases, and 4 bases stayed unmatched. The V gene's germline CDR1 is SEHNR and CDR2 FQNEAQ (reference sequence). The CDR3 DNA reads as TGTGCCAGCAGCTTAGGCCTAGCGGGGGTTCAGTACTTC. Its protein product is CASSLGLAGVQYF.

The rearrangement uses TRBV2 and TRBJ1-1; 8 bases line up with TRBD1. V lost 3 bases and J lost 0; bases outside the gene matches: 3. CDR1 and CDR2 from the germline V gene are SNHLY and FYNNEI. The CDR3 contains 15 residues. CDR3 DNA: TGTGCCAGCAGTGACCCGGACAGGGTGAACACTGAAGCTTTCTTT. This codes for CASSDPDRVNTEAFF.

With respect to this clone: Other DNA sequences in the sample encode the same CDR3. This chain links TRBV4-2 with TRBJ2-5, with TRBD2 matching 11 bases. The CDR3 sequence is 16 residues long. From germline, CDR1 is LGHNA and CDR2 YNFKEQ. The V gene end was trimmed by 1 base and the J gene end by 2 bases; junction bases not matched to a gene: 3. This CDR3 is CASSQAGTSGQETQYF. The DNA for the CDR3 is TGTGCCAGCAGCCAAGCCGGGACTAGCGGTCAAGAGACCCAGTACTTC.

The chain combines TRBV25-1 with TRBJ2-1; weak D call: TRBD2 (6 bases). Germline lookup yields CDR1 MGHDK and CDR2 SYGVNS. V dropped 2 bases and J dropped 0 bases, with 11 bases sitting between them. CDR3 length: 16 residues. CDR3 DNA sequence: TGTGCCAGCAGTGAAGGAGGTAGCGGCTCCTACAATGAGCAGTTCTTC. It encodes CASSEGGSGSYNEQFF.

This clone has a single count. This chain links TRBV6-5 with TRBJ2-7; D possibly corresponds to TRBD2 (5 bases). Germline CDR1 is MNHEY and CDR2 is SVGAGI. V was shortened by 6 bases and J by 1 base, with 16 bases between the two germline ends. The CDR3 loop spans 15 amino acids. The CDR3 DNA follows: TGTGCCAGCAGCCCGACTGGGAGCAATTCCTACGAGCAGTACTTC. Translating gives CASSPTGSNSYEQYF.

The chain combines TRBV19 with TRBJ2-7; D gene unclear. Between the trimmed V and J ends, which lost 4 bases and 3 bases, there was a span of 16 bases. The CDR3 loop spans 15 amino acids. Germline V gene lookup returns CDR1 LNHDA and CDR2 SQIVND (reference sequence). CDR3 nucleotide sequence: TGTGCCAGTAGTACATTCCGGGTCAATAACTACGAGCAGTACTTC. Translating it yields CASSTFRVNNYEQYF.

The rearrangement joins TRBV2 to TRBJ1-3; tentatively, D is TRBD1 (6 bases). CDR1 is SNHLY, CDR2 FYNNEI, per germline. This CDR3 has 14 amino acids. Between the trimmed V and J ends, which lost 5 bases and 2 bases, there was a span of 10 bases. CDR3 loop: CASSPTGTGNTIYF. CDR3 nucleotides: TGTGCCAGCAGTCCTACAGGGACTGGAAACACCATATATTTT. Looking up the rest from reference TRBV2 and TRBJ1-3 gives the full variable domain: EPEVTQTPSHQVTQMGQEVILRCVPISNHLYFYWYRQILGQKVEFLVSFYNNEISEKSEIFDDQFSVERPDGSNFTLKIRSTKLEDSAMYFCASSPTGTGNTIYFGEGSWLTVV.